One sample yielded the 5 T cell receptor beta chains listed below, sequenced in a study of Ad26.COV2.S vaccination and SARS-CoV-2 variants. Clones were sequenced by immunoSEQ multiplex PCR, and TCRdb holds only the in-frame ones, with some missing. The sample lists roughly 510,000 clones, approximately 88% occurring once. Stated treatment: around 19 received Ad26.COV2.S at low or high dose, single or two shots; a few received placebo; per-sample allocation not given. All samples were drawn on day 63, counting from the first vaccine or placebo injection. The starting material was peripheral blood, obtained in a trial of Ad26.COV2.S vaccine versus placebo. These receptors were collected from a person aged 18-65 years who received the Ad26.COV2.S COVID-19 vaccine or a placebo.

In DNA form, the CDR3 reads TGCGCCAGCAGCCAAAGAACTGGGCTCGAGCGGGAGACGGAGACCCAGTACTTC. It specifies CASSQRTGLERETETQYF. V and J are TRBV4-1 and TRBJ2-5, with 8 bases aligning to TRBD2. The germline V gene has CDR1 MGHRA and CDR2 YSYEKL. V lost 2 bases to trimming and J lost 5 bases; unmatched junction nucleotides: 16. This CDR3 contains 18 residues.

This chain uses TRBV28 with TRBJ2-7, with TRBD2 as a possible D gene (5 bases). This CDR3 contains 14 residues. CDR1 and CDR2 (germline): MDHEN, SYDVKM. With 3 bases removed from V and 3 bases from J, the gap between germline ends came to 12 bases. The CDR3 sequence is CASSFPSRNYEQYF. The DNA of the CDR3 is TGTGCCAGCAGTTTCCCTAGCAGAAACTACGAGCAGTACTTC.

The chain recombines TRBV18 with TRBJ1-5; D unresolved. With 3 bases removed from V and 3 bases from J, the gap between germline ends came to 15 bases. The CDR3 runs to 16 residues. Germline CDR1 and CDR2: KGHSH and LQKENI. The CDR3 coding sequence is TGTGCCAGCTCACCTTCGGAGCCCGAAAACAATCAGCCCCAGCATTTT. Protein sequence: CASSPSEPENNQPQHF. Supplemented by reference TRBV18 and TRBJ1-5, the full variable domain reads NAGVMQNPRHLVRRRGQEARLRCSPMKGHSHVYWYRQLPEEGLKFMVYLQKENIIDESGMPKERFSAEFPKEGPSILRIQQVVRGDSAAYFCASSPSEPENNQPQHFGDGTRLSIL.

The rearrangement uses TRBV25-1 and TRBJ2-7; TRBD1 is a possible D gene (6 bases). V shed 3 bases and J shed 2 bases, with 14 bases lying between them. The V gene's germline CDR1 is MGHDK and CDR2 SYGVNS. The CDR3 loop spans 15 amino acids. CDR3 protein: CASSDLGGGPYEQYF. In DNA form, the CDR3 reads TGTGCCAGCAGTGATTTGGGTGGGGGCCCCTACGAGCAGTACTTC.

The chain has TRBV3-1 (or the pseudogene TRBV3-2) and TRBJ2-7; D is uncertain. V was cut by 5 bases and J by 3 bases, with 11 bases left in between. The CDR3 spans 13 residues. CDR1 and CDR2 (germline): LGHDT, YNNKEL (reference sequence). In nucleotides, the CDR3 is TGTGCCAGCAGCTTTCCTCTACTCTACGAGCAGTACTTC. Translating it yields CASSFPLLYEQYF.